This entry is about one T cell receptor (beta chain). No antigen is known for it. When the RNA was reverse transcribed, random hexamers were used with an input of 0.5 to 1 ug. An immunoSEQ multiplex PCR amplified TCR beta CDR3 over 54 Vbeta and 13 Jbeta. From the immunoSEQ multiplex PCR reads, TCRdb called clonotypes with MiXCR, one entry per CDR3 protein. The sample holds 150,000 to 200,000 distinct CDR3 sequences, 95% seen once. J lost 6 bases, V lost 7 bases, and 6 bases had no gene match. CDR1 and CDR2 from the germline V gene are LNHDA and SQIVND (reference sequence). The CDR3 extends over 13 amino acids. The data originate from a study of CD8 T cells in Susac syndrome. For the study at large: Patients with Susac syndrome were therapy-naive, taking corticosteroids, with some also receiving intravenous immunoglobulin, or taking intravenous immunoglobulin alone at the time their blood was drawn. Broader study findings: CD4+ T cell repertoires in Susac syndrome lacked clonal expansion.

Blood CD8+ and CD4+ T cells underwent high-throughput TCR beta sequencing. This clonotype was sampled from a human donor with Susac syndrome. Specimen: CD4+ T cells from PBMCs. The chain couples TRBV19 to TRBJ2-1, with TRBD2 matching 7 bases. CDR3 sequence: CASTERGVNEQFF. CDR3 coding DNA: TGTGCCAGTACCGAGCGGGGCGTCAATGAGCAGTTCTTC.